One T cell receptor beta chain is described in this entry. The antigen this receptor binds is unknown. Nothing much larger sits one base from this clone, and base qualities are not available. The data derive from a study of technical replicates of blood from a few donors listed by TCRdb under 2017. Cut back by 4 bases and 3 bases, the V and J ends lie 13 bases apart. Including the terminal cysteine and phenylalanine, the CDR3 comprises 14 residues. Solely the CDR3 DNA is kept, with 42 bases framed from the first base. The germline V gene supplies CDR1 SGHRS and CDR2 YFSETQ. The library was prepared using the immunoSEQ multiplex PCR assay. What TCRdb holds here is the immuneACCESS table cut down to in-frame rearrangements. Part of the clones is not present; checked against another copy, under half of the missing clones reflect an unresolved V gene, and the others are unexplained. A total of under 100,000 clones appear in this sample, 85% to 95% of them only once. 0.3% to 0.35% of the sample comes from the top ten.

The rearrangement joined TRBV5-1 to TRBJ1-1; TRBD1 is a possible D gene, resting on 5 matching bases. What was sequenced was T cells isolated from PBMCs. The source of this sequence is a human donor in good health. The nucleotides read TGCGCCAGCAGCGATGTGGGGGGGGACACTGAAGCTTTCTTT. The translation is CASSDVGGDTEAFF.